This is a list of T cell receptor beta chains from one sample in a study of cytomegalovirus exposure and HLA in healthy donors. The protocol was immunoSEQ multiplex PCR, while the TCRdb copy is restricted to in-frame clones and leaves out a portion. The table for this sample gives 65,000 to 90,000 clones. Sequencing was performed on PBMCs. Receptor source: a man aged 40-50 years in good health and CMV-seronegative. CDR3s include the opening cysteine and the closing phenylalanine or tryptophan. The D gene is left open where the match is weak. The size entry is marked missing in some rows and otherwise reads once, few, many or a size class.

size: .; V: TRBV5-1; D: .; length: 14; J: TRBJ2-7; CDR3: CASSLGVDISEQYF; DNA: TGCGCCAGCAGCTTGGGGGTTGACATAAGCGAGCAGTACTTC
size: .; V: TRBV6-5; D: TRBD1; length: 14; J: TRBJ1-2; CDR3: CASSGGTGKYGYTF; DNA: TGTGCCAGCAGCGGGGGGACAGGGAAGTACGGCTACACCTTC
size: .; V: TRBV18; D: .; length: 12; J: TRBJ2-3; CDR3: CASSPGTDTQYF; DNA: TGTGCCAGCTCACCCGGCACAGATACGCAGTATTTT
size: .; V: TRBV19; D: TRBD1; length: 14; J: TRBJ2-7; CDR3: CASSKDRGTYEQYF; DNA: TGTGCCAGTAGTAAGGACAGGGGCACCTACGAGCAGTACTTC
size: .; V: TRBV7-6; D: .; length: 14; J: TRBJ1-3; CDR3: CASSLGGSGNTIYF; DNA: TGTGCCAGCAGCTTAGGAGGCTCTGGAAACACCATATATTTT
size: .; V: TRBV4-1; D: .; length: 15; J: TRBJ2-2; CDR3: CASSQDAGFTGELFF; DNA: TGCGCCAGCAGCCAAGATGCGGGGTTCACCGGGGAGCTGTTTTTT
size: .; V: TRBV4-2; D: .; length: 16; J: TRBJ2-2; CDR3: CASSQEGGVLAGELFF; DNA: TGTGCCAGCAGCCAAGAAGGGGGGGTTTTGGCCGGGGAGCTGTTTTTT
size: .; V: TRBV6-1; D: .; length: 15; J: TRBJ1-2; CDR3: CASSDLWGREIGYTF; DNA: TGTGCCAGCAGTGACCTATGGGGGCGCGAGATAGGCTACACCTTC
size: .; V: TRBV5-4; D: TRBD2; length: 17; J: TRBJ2-5; CDR3: CASSFGTSIPRAETQYF; DNA: TGTGCCAGCAGCTTCGGGACTAGCATCCCACGGGCAGAGACCCAGTACTTC
size: .; V: TRBV29-1; D: TRBD1; length: 13; J: TRBJ1-1; CDR3: CSVMGQANTEAFF; DNA: TGCAGCGTTATGGGACAGGCCAACACTGAAGCTTTCTTT
size: .; V: TRBV28; D: .; length: 12; J: TRBJ1-5; CDR3: CASTSVDQPQHF; DNA: TGTGCCAGCACCTCGGTCGATCAGCCCCAGCATTTT
size: .; V: TRBV5-1; D: TRBD2; length: 16; J: TRBJ2-1; CDR3: CASSGLLAGAYNEQFF; DNA: TGCGCCAGCAGCGGACTACTAGCGGGGGCCTACAATGAGCAGTTCTTC
size: .; V: TRBV5-1; D: TRBD1; length: 15; J: TRBJ2-7; CDR3: CASSPPQGTAHEQYF; DNA: TGCGCCAGCAGCCCACCACAGGGGACGGCTCACGAGCAGTACTTC
size: .; V: TRBV9; D: TRBD1; length: 15; J: TRBJ2-2; CDR3: CASSVGPGGTGELFF; DNA: TGTGCCAGCAGCGTAGGTCCAGGGGGAACCGGGGAGCTGTTTTTT
size: .; V: TRBV6-4; D: .; length: 17; J: TRBJ1-5; CDR3: CASRNTVVLYSNQPQHF; DNA: TGTGCCAGCAGAAACACAGTCGTATTGTATAGCAATCAGCCCCAGCATTTT
size: .; V: TRBV27; D: .; length: 15; J: TRBJ2-1; CDR3: CASSLNPSSYNEQFF; DNA: TGTGCCAGCAGTTTAAATCCCAGCTCCTACAATGAGCAGTTCTTC
size: .; V: TRBV30; D: TRBD1; length: 16; J: TRBJ1-6; CDR3: CAWSRRTGRDNSPLHF; DNA: TGTGCCTGGAGCAGACGGACAGGGAGGGATAATTCACCCCTCCACTTT
size: .; V: TRBV10-3; D: .; length: 14; J: TRBJ1-3; CDR3: CAIRPGDSGNTIYF; DNA: TGTGCCATCAGACCAGGGGATTCTGGAAACACCATATATTTT
size: .; V: TRBV5-1; D: .; length: 14; J: TRBJ2-3; CDR3: CASSAETLTDTQYF; DNA: TGCGCCAGCAGCGCGGAGACCTTAACAGATACGCAGTATTTT
size: .; V: TRBV28; D: .; length: 12; J: TRBJ1-6; CDR3: CASSPRDSPLHF; DNA: TGTGCCAGCAGCCCCCGAGATTCACCCCTCCACTTT
size: .; V: TRBV5-1; D: .; length: 13; J: TRBJ2-7; CDR3: CASSPTGGREQYF; DNA: TGCGCCAGCAGCCCGACAGGCGGGCGCGAGCAGTACTTC
size: .; V: TRBV2; D: .; length: 14; J: TRBJ1-2; CDR3: CASSYNQGLYGYTF; DNA: TGTGCCAGCAGTTATAACCAGGGGCTCTATGGCTACACCTTC
size: .; V: TRBV2; D: .; length: 13; J: TRBJ1-1; CDR3: CASSQYGNTEAFF; DNA: TGTGCCAGCAGTCAGTATGGTAACACTGAAGCTTTCTTT
size: .; V: TRBV2; D: TRBD2; length: 16; J: TRBJ2-1; CDR3: CASSEEVGLAVNEQFF; DNA: TGTGCCAGCAGTGAAGAGGTCGGACTAGCAGTCAATGAGCAGTTCTTC
size: .; V: TRBV6-1; D: .; length: 15; J: TRBJ2-3; CDR3: CASTFVGGSRDTQYF; DNA: TGTGCCAGCACCTTCGTCGGCGGCAGTCGGGATACGCAGTATTTT
size: .; V: TRBV5-1; D: .; length: 14; J: TRBJ1-6; CDR3: CASSFTGQRSPLHF; DNA: TGCGCCAGCAGCTTTACAGGGCAAAGGTCCCCCCTCCACTTT
size: .; V: TRBV25-1; D: .; length: 15; J: TRBJ1-4; CDR3: CASSQVAGRIEKLFF; DNA: TGTGCCAGCAGTCAGGTGGCGGGGCGAATCGAAAAACTGTTTTTT
size: .; V: TRBV7-2; D: TRBD1; length: 14; J: TRBJ1-2; CDR3: CASSSWTGGYGYTF; DNA: TGTGCCAGCAGCTCCTGGACAGGGGGCTATGGCTACACCTTC
size: .; V: TRBV2; D: TRBD1; length: 15; J: TRBJ2-2; CDR3: CASSVSRQGTGELFF; DNA: TGTGCCAGCAGTGTATCGAGACAGGGCACCGGGGAGCTGTTTTTT
size: medium-sized; V: TRBV5-8; D: TRBD1; length: 16; J: TRBJ2-4; CDR3: CASSQGQAVAKNIQYF; DNA: TGTGCCAGCAGTCAAGGACAGGCCGTAGCCAAAAACATTCAGTACTTC
size: .; V: TRBV10-2; D: .; length: 15; J: TRBJ1-6; CDR3: CASSEVVDSYSPLHF; DNA: TGCGCCAGCAGTGAGGTGGTAGACAGTTATTCACCCCTCCACTTT
size: .; V: TRBV18; D: .; length: 14; J: TRBJ1-1; CDR3: CASSPRSGVTEAFF; DNA: TGTGCCAGCTCACCACGATCAGGGGTGACTGAAGCTTTCTTT
size: .; V: TRBV25-1; D: .; length: 14; J: TRBJ1-3; CDR3: CASSDDNSGNTIYF; DNA: TGTGCCAGCAGCGACGACAACTCTGGAAACACCATATATTTT
size: .; V: TRBV5-1; D: .; length: 14; J: TRBJ1-3; CDR3: CASSSGPVGNTIYF; DNA: TGCGCCAGCAGCTCGGGTCCTGTCGGAAACACCATATATTTT
size: .; V: TRBV7-9; D: .; length: 14; J: TRBJ2-5; CDR3: CASSSQGLQETQYF; DNA: TGTGCCAGCAGCTCTCAGGGGCTCCAAGAGACCCAGTACTTC
size: .; V: TRBV7-2; D: TRBD1; length: 12; J: TRBJ2-7; CDR3: CAIGQGPYEQYF; DNA: TGTGCCATTGGACAGGGTCCCTACGAGCAGTACTTC
size: .; V: TRBV5-1; D: .; length: 14; J: TRBJ2-5; CDR3: CASSIGTLQETQYF; DNA: TGCGCCAGCAGCATAGGGACACTCCAAGAGACCCAGTACTTC
size: .; V: TRBV6-5; D: .; length: 14; J: TRBJ2-1; CDR3: CASSYGGLNNEQFF; DNA: TGTGCCAGCAGTTACGGCGGCCTAAACAATGAGCAGTTCTTC
size: .; V: TRBV30; D: .; length: 12; J: TRBJ2-3; CDR3: CAWRAGPDTQYF; DNA: TGTGCCTGGAGAGCAGGGCCAGATACGCAGTATTTT
size: .; V: TRBV10-2; D: .; length: 14; J: TRBJ2-3; CDR3: CASGGGKGTDTQYF; DNA: TGCGCGTCAGGTGGGGGGAAGGGCACAGATACGCAGTATTTT
size: .; V: TRBV7-2; D: .; length: 12; J: TRBJ1-1; CDR3: CASSLASGSAFF; DNA: TGTGCCAGCAGCTTAGCTTCCGGGTCGGCTTTCTTT
size: .; V: TRBV6-1; D: TRBD1; length: 17; J: TRBJ1-5; CDR3: CASSGDRGAYSNQPQHF; DNA: TGTGCCAGCAGTGGGGACAGGGGGGCTTATAGCAATCAGCCCCAGCATTTT
size: .; V: TRBV5-8; D: TRBD1; length: 13; J: TRBJ1-1; CDR3: CASSSTGLTEAFF; DNA: TGTGCCAGCAGCTCGACAGGGCTGACTGAAGCTTTCTTT
size: .; V: TRBV6-6; D: TRBD1; length: 16; J: TRBJ2-6; CDR3: CASSWRQGTGANVLTF; DNA: TGTGCCAGCAGTTGGCGACAGGGAACTGGGGCCAACGTCCTGACTTTC
size: .; V: TRBV7-2; D: TRBD2; length: 14; J: TRBJ2-2; CDR3: CASSPWTSGAELFF; DNA: TGTGCCAGCAGCCCCTGGACTAGCGGGGCTGAGCTGTTTTTT
size: .; V: TRBV18; D: TRBD1; length: 15; J: TRBJ1-5; CDR3: CASSQGQGADQPQHF; DNA: TGTGCCAGCTCACAAGGACAGGGGGCGGATCAGCCCCAGCATTTT
size: .; V: TRBV30; D: .; length: 12; J: TRBJ1-2; CDR3: CAWSVGVAGYTF; DNA: TGTGCCTGGAGTGTAGGGGTGGCGGGCTACACCTTC
size: .; V: TRBV7-3; D: .; length: 14; J: TRBJ1-6; CDR3: CASSLIGGNSPLHF; DNA: TGTGCCAGCAGCTTAATCGGCGGGAATTCACCCCTCCACTTT